Sequencing of this T cell receptor beta chain was carried out in a study of cytomegalovirus exposure and HLA in healthy donors. Study-wide context: Within an early data release were tens of millions of unique TCRs drawn from HLA-typed donors.

This clone was picked up one time. Antigen: not known. Study outcomes and limitations: Accounts indicate the classifier identified cytomegalovirus status with strong specificity and sensitivity. A later analysis linked a missense variant in DCLRE1C to the trimming of TCR beta V and J genes. Specificity for CMV antigens was confirmed in vitro for a few of the CMV-associated chains.

The PCR was carried out with 60 Vbeta primers and 13 Jbeta primers. Here immunoSEQ multiplex PCR was the method, and the copy in TCRdb shows in-frame clones only, minus some. The profile shows 110,000 to 150,000 clones, about 10% of them singletons. This CDR3 contains 16 residues. V was clipped by 5 bases and J by 6 bases; unmatched bases: 7. The germline V gene encodes CDR1 SGHVS and CDR2 FNYEAQ. This clonotype was sampled from a man aged 45-65 years in good health and CMV-seronegative. The rearrangement links TRBV7-6 to TRBJ2-1, with TRBD2 identical over 13 bases. Sequencing was done on a sample of PBMCs. The CDR3 loop is CASSQGTSGMGNEQFF. In DNA form, the CDR3 reads TGTGCCAGCAGCCAGGGGACTAGCGGGATGGGCAATGAGCAGTTCTTC.